This is a list of T cell receptor beta chains from one sample in a study of regulatory T cells in long-lasting Graves disease. One entry per CDR3 protein, called by TCRdb with MiXCR from the multiplex PCR reads. The sample lists fewer than 500,000 distinct CDR3 sequences; around 15% were seen once. These data were also reused for a study on T cells in Graves' hyperthyroidism and ophthalmopathy.

The specimen comprised peripheral blood mononuclear cells (PBMCs), sampled at new diagnosis, from a patient treated with antithyroid drugs. These receptors came from a middle-aged man with Graves disease. The CDR3 runs from the conserved cysteine through the conserved F or W. The order of the fields is J gene, CDR3 length, D gene, clone size, V gene, CDR3 DNA, CDR3 protein. The D gene is left open where the match is weak. Clone size is given for some rows only: seen once, a few or many times, or a class if the clone is expanded.

j_gene: TRBJ1-4
len: 14
d_gene: TRBD1
abundance: NA
v_gene: TRBV12-3/TRBV12-4
CDR3nt: TGTGCCAGCAGGATCGGGACAGGGAATGAAAAACTGTTTTTT
CDR3aa: CASRIGTGNEKLFF

j_gene: TRBJ2-1
len: 16
d_gene: TRBD2
abundance: NA
v_gene: TRBV4-1
CDR3nt: TGCGCCAGCAGCCAACGCCTAGCGGGAGCAGGGAATGAGCAGTTCTTC
CDR3aa: CASSQRLAGAGNEQFF

j_gene: TRBJ2-2
len: 13
d_gene: NA
abundance: few
v_gene: TRBV7-9
CDR3nt: TGTGCCAGCAGCTTAACAACCACCGGGGAGCTGTTTTTT
CDR3aa: CASSLTTTGELFF

j_gene: TRBJ2-7
len: 15
d_gene: NA
abundance: NA
v_gene: TRBV28
CDR3nt: TGTGCCAGCAGTCCCCCTGGACGGGGCGCTAACGAGCAGTACTTC
CDR3aa: CASSPPGRGANEQYF

j_gene: TRBJ1-5
len: 13
d_gene: NA
abundance: many
v_gene: TRBV6-1
CDR3nt: TGTGCCAGCAGGGACAGTGGCAATCAGCCCCAGCATTTT
CDR3aa: CASRDSGNQPQHF

j_gene: TRBJ2-7
len: 16
d_gene: TRBD1
abundance: NA
v_gene: TRBV7-9
CDR3nt: TGTGCCAGCACCAAAGGCGAGGGGACAGCCTCGTACGAGCAGTACTTC
CDR3aa: CASTKGEGTASYEQYF

j_gene: TRBJ2-3
len: 12
d_gene: TRBD2
abundance: many
v_gene: TRBV28
CDR3nt: TGTGCCAGCAGGCTAGCGGGAAATACGCAGTATTTT
CDR3aa: CASRLAGNTQYF

j_gene: TRBJ2-1
len: 18
d_gene: TRBD2
abundance: many
v_gene: TRBV6-2/TRBV6-3
CDR3nt: TGTGCCAGCAGTGAACAGTTGACTAGCGGGAGGATATACAATGAGCAGTTCTTC
CDR3aa: CASSEQLTSGRIYNEQFF

j_gene: TRBJ2-1
len: 17
d_gene: NA
abundance: NA
v_gene: TRBV6-5
CDR3nt: TGTGCCAGCAGTTCCCGCCTGGGAGCGGGCGAGTACAATGAGCAGTTCTTC
CDR3aa: CASSSRLGAGEYNEQFF

j_gene: TRBJ2-3
len: 14
d_gene: NA
abundance: many
v_gene: TRBV12-3/TRBV12-4
CDR3nt: TGTGCCAGCAGTTTATGGGGGTGGACAGATACGCAGTATTTT
CDR3aa: CASSLWGWTDTQYF

j_gene: TRBJ2-4
len: 14
d_gene: TRBD1
abundance: many
v_gene: TRBV2
CDR3nt: TGTGCCAGCAGGGAGGACAGGGGCAAAAACATTCAGTACTTC
CDR3aa: CASREDRGKNIQYF

j_gene: TRBJ2-1
len: 15
d_gene: TRBD1
abundance: many
v_gene: TRBV27
CDR3nt: TGTGCCAGCAGTTTAAGTCAGGGGGCCTACAATGAGCAGTTCTTC
CDR3aa: CASSLSQGAYNEQFF

j_gene: TRBJ2-7
len: 12
d_gene: NA
abundance: few
v_gene: TRBV6-2/TRBV6-3
CDR3nt: TGTGCCAGCAGTTATGCGGAGTGGGAGCAGTACTTC
CDR3aa: CASSYAEWEQYF

j_gene: TRBJ2-1
len: 15
d_gene: TRBD1
abundance: many
v_gene: TRBV10-3
CDR3nt: TGTGCCATCAGTAAGGGACAGGGGGAGATGGATGAGCAGTTCTTC
CDR3aa: CAISKGQGEMDEQFF

j_gene: TRBJ1-5
len: 14
d_gene: NA
abundance: many
v_gene: TRBV30
CDR3nt: TGTGCCTGGAGTGTCCACAGCTATGATCAGCCCCAGCATTTT
CDR3aa: CAWSVHSYDQPQHF